These T cell receptor beta chains were read from a single sample in a study of blood T cell repertoires in COVID-19. Only in-frame clones appear in the TCRdb table, and some are missing; sequencing was by immunoSEQ multiplex PCR. Counted here are 300,000 to 400,000 clones, over 80% occurring once; the ten biggest clones make up over 6%. The specimen sequenced was peripheral blood. Source of these receptors: a woman between 50 and 59 years old with COVID-19, enrolled during active disease. CDR3s include the opening cysteine and the closing phenylalanine or tryptophan. D genes are given only for firm matches. Part of the rows lack a size; the others show once, few, many or a class for expanded clones.

j_gene: TRBJ2-5
d_gene: NA
v_gene: TRBV3-1/TRBV3-2
abundance: NA
CDR3nt: TGTGCCAGCAGCCAAAGTCCGAGGGGGGAGACCCAGTACTTC
CDR3aa: CASSQSPRGETQYF

j_gene: TRBJ1-1
d_gene: TRBD1
v_gene: TRBV7-6
abundance: NA
CDR3nt: TGTGCCAGCAGCTTAGGGGGGGGCACCGGACAGGGTTTCACTGAAGCTTTCTTT
CDR3aa: CASSLGGGTGQGFTEAFF

j_gene: TRBJ2-2
d_gene: NA
v_gene: TRBV25-1
abundance: NA
CDR3nt: TGTGCCAGCAGTGACTATGTAACCGGGGAGCTGTTTTTT
CDR3aa: CASSDYVTGELFF

j_gene: TRBJ2-7
d_gene: NA
v_gene: TRBV3-1/TRBV3-2
abundance: NA
CDR3nt: TGTGCCAGCAGCCCCGGCGGCAGCGGTCTCTACGAGCAGTACTTC
CDR3aa: CASSPGGSGLYEQYF

j_gene: TRBJ2-4
d_gene: NA
v_gene: TRBV14
abundance: NA
CDR3nt: TGTGCCAGCAGCCGAGGAATTGGAAACATTCAGTACTTC
CDR3aa: CASSRGIGNIQYF

j_gene: TRBJ1-1
d_gene: TRBD1
v_gene: TRBV5-5
abundance: NA
CDR3nt: TGTGCCAGCAGCTTGGTGAGGGGGCTGGGGAACACTGAAGCTTTCTTT
CDR3aa: CASSLVRGLGNTEAFF

j_gene: TRBJ1-2
d_gene: NA
v_gene: TRBV7-2
abundance: NA
CDR3nt: TGTGCCAGCAGCTTACAGGCCGGTGGCTACACCTTC
CDR3aa: CASSLQAGGYTF

j_gene: TRBJ1-2
d_gene: TRBD1
v_gene: TRBV19
abundance: once
CDR3nt: TGTGCCAGTAGGGCCTCGGGGACAGGGATGCCTCATGGCTACACCTTC
CDR3aa: CASRASGTGMPHGYTF

j_gene: TRBJ1-1
d_gene: NA
v_gene: TRBV2
abundance: NA
CDR3nt: TGTGCCAGCACCCTGTTCACTGAAGCTTTCTTT
CDR3aa: CASTLFTEAFF

j_gene: TRBJ1-2
d_gene: NA
v_gene: TRBV6-5
abundance: once
CDR3nt: TGTGCCAGCAGTTACACAGGCAACTCCTATGGCTACACCTTC
CDR3aa: CASSYTGNSYGYTF

j_gene: TRBJ2-3
d_gene: TRBD2
v_gene: TRBV9
abundance: once
CDR3nt: TGTGCCAGCAGCCAGCTCGGGGGGAGCGCAGATACGCAGTATTTT
CDR3aa: CASSQLGGSADTQYF

j_gene: TRBJ2-3
d_gene: TRBD2
v_gene: TRBV3-1/TRBV3-2
abundance: NA
CDR3nt: TGTGCCAGCAGTGAAACTAGCGTGAGCACAGATACGCAGTATTTT
CDR3aa: CASSETSVSTDTQYF

j_gene: TRBJ2-1
d_gene: TRBD2
v_gene: TRBV4-1
abundance: NA
CDR3nt: TGCGCCAGCAGCCGAGCCTCTGGGACTAGTCCCTACAATGAGCAGTTCTTC
CDR3aa: CASSRASGTSPYNEQFF

j_gene: TRBJ1-2
d_gene: TRBD1
v_gene: TRBV13
abundance: NA
CDR3nt: TGTGCCAGCAGCCAGACCGGGACAGGGCCGCCCCCTCTATATGGCTACACCTTC
CDR3aa: CASSQTGTGPPPLYGYTF

j_gene: TRBJ1-1
d_gene: TRBD1
v_gene: TRBV11-3
abundance: NA
CDR3nt: TGTGCCAGCAGCCCCGGGACAGGGCAGAACACTGAAGCTTTCTTT
CDR3aa: CASSPGTGQNTEAFF

j_gene: TRBJ2-3
d_gene: TRBD2
v_gene: TRBV14
abundance: NA
CDR3nt: TGTGCCAGCAGCCTCTGGACTAGCAGACGCACAGATACGCAGTATTTT
CDR3aa: CASSLWTSRRTDTQYF

j_gene: TRBJ2-3
d_gene: TRBD2
v_gene: TRBV3-1/TRBV3-2
abundance: NA
CDR3nt: TGTGCCAGCAGCCTAGCGGGAGGGGGTGGCACAGATACGCAGTATTTT
CDR3aa: CASSLAGGGGTDTQYF

j_gene: TRBJ2-2
d_gene: TRBD2
v_gene: TRBV7-3
abundance: NA
CDR3nt: TGTGCCAGCAGCCTCCGCCCCCTAGCGGGAGGCACCGGGGAGCTGTTTTTT
CDR3aa: CASSLRPLAGGTGELFF

j_gene: TRBJ2-1
d_gene: TRBD2
v_gene: TRBV5-4
abundance: once
CDR3nt: TGTGCCAGCAGCTTTGGAGGAGGCGGGAGGGCCTATGAGCAGTTCTTC
CDR3aa: CASSFGGGGRAYEQFF

j_gene: TRBJ1-2
d_gene: NA
v_gene: TRBV5-5
abundance: once
CDR3nt: TGTGCCAGCAGCGGGCAGGGTGGCTATGGCTACACCTTC
CDR3aa: CASSGQGGYGYTF